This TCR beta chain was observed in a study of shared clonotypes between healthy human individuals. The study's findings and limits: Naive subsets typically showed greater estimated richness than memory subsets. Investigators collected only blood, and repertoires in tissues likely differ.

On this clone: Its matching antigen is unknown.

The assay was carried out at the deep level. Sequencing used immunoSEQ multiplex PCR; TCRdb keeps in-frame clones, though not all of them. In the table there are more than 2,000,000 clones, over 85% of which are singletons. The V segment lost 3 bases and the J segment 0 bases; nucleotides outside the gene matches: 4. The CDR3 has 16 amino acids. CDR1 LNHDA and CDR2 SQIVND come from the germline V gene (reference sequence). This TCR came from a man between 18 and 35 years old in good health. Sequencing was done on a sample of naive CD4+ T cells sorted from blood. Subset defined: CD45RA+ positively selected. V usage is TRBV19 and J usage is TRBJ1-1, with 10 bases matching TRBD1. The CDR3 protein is CASSMGDRGMNTEAFF. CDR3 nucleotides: TGTGCCAGTAGTATGGGGGACAGGGGTATGAACACTGAAGCTTTCTTT.